This T cell receptor (beta chain) was recorded in a study of shared clonotypes between healthy human individuals. Study observations and caveats: Of the naive CD4 clonotypes, approximately 5% were shared across a handful of donors.

Notes on this clone: Its antigen remains unknown.

Data came from immunoSEQ multiplex PCR; TCRdb stores just in-frame clones and leaves some out. This table holds about 2.1 million clones, just under 95% found once. It was CD45RO-negative cells, positively selected for CCR7, that made up naive CD8 cells, with terminally differentiated effector memory CD45RA+ cells excluded. Material: naive CD8+ T cells from PBMCs. The sequence came from a man aged 18 to 30 in good health. Some clones in this sample may be carry-over from other donors' samples.

In DNA, the CDR3 is TGCAGTGCTAGAGAGAGGGAGTACTTC. Residues: CSAREREYF. The chain couples TRBV20-1 to TRBJ2-7; possible D gene TRBD2, 5 bases. In germline, CDR1 is DFQATT, CDR2 SNEGSKA (reference sequence). The ends were cut back, 0 bases at V and 11 bases at J, with 5 bases in the middle. This CDR3 spans 9 amino acids.